A single sample is the source of the 24 T cell receptor beta chains below, sequenced in a study of T cells after yellow fever vaccination (dated by TCRdb to the late 2010s). In light of the paper, this sample's treatment or condition label describes: live attenuated yellow fever vaccine strain. The library was built by means of 5' RACE. The sequencer listed for this sample is Illumina HiSeq 2500. TCRdb trimmed public reads at Q25 via fastp, called clones via MiXCR and kept in-frame beta chains. Every distinct CDR3 protein forms one entry, paired with its most common genes and DNA. This sample gives roughly 68,000 distinct CDR3 sequences in total; more than 6.5% of them show up just once. Jointly, the top ten make up around 37% of the sample. Sequenced material: CD8+ T cells sorted from PBMCs, taken roughly seven weeks after the first yellow fever vaccination. These receptors came from a man younger than 30 who received the YFV17D yellow fever vaccine.

CDR3 sequence: CASSPAGTDYEQYF. DNA of the CDR3: TGTGCCAGCAGCCCAGCCGGGACAGACTACGAGCAGTACTTC. J is TRBJ2-7 and V is TRBV7-9; the match to TRBD1 covers 7 bases. This CDR3 region has 14 residues. Trimming took 5 bases from V and 3 from J; bases not matched to a gene: 7. The germline V gene encodes CDR1 SEHNR and CDR2 FQNEAQ (reference sequence).

This clonotype was counted a few times. The chain employs TRBV19 and TRBJ1-1; D possibly corresponds to TRBD1 (5 bases). Trimming removed 3 bases at V and 4 bases at J, with 12 bases between. Germline loops: CDR1 LNHDA, CDR2 SQIVND (reference sequence). This CDR3 region has 14 residues. In nucleotides, the CDR3 is TGTGCCAGTAGTATCGGGGCAGGGTCCACTGAAGCTTTCTTT. Residues: CASSIGAGSTEAFF.

This clonotype was detected many times. The rearrangement uses TRBV29-1 and TRBJ2-5, with D uncertain. This CDR3 spans 13 amino acids. Germline CDR1 SQVTM, CDR2 ANQGSEA. V lost 0 bases and J lost 7, with 12 bases in between. The CDR3 here is CSVEDRNKRTQYF. In nucleotides, the CDR3 is TGCAGCGTTGAAGATCGGAATAAAAGGACCCAGTACTTC.

There are many counts of this clonotype. This chain connects TRBV11-2 to TRBJ1-5; TRBD1 aligns across 10 bases. There are 18 residues in the CDR3. Germline loops: CDR1 SGHAT, CDR2 FQNNGV. J gave up 3 bases and V 1 base, and 9 bases lay outside the gene matches. Here the CDR3 reads CASSLVSPGQGFNQPQHF. The CDR3 DNA reads TGTGCCAGCAGCTTAGTGTCACCGGGACAGGGGTTCAATCAGCCCCAGCATTTT.

The genes are TRBV5-1 and TRBJ2-2, with D tentatively TRBD2 (6 bases). Germline V CDR1 and CDR2: SGHRS, YFSETQ. V lost 4 bases and J lost 1, with 14 bases in between. The CDR3 length is 16 residues. CDR3 region: CASSTAGTGNTGELFF. The DNA for the CDR3 is TGCGCCAGCAGCACCGCCGGGACTGGGAACACCGGGGAGCTGTTTTTT.

This clonotype was observed at least ten times. The CDR3 protein is CASSVGTTNEKLFF. CDR3 sequence (DNA): TGTGCCAGCAGCGTCGGTACAACTAATGAAAAACTGTTTTTT. The chain uses TRBV9 and TRBJ1-4; D is uncertain. With 2 bases removed from V and 0 bases from J, the gap between germline ends came to 5 bases. CDR1 SGDLS and CDR2 YYNGEE come from the germline V gene. CDR3 length equals 14 residues.

This clonotype was observed a single time. The genes are TRBV7-8 and TRBJ2-7; 8 bases line up with TRBD1. V lost 9 bases to trimming and J lost 6 bases; unmatched junction nucleotides: 13. CDR3 length equals 14 residues. Looked up from germline, CDR1 is SGHVS and CDR2 is FQNEAQ. The CDR3 spells CARSPGTGCCEQYF. In DNA form, the CDR3 reads TGTGCCAGGAGCCCCGGGACAGGCTGCTGCGAGCAGTACTTC.

This clonotype came up many times. This chain joins TRBV7-3 and TRBJ2-5; TRBD1 is a possible D gene (6 bases). CDR1 is SGHTA, CDR2 FQGTGA, per germline. V was trimmed by 2 bases and J by 5 bases, leaving 15 bases between them. This CDR3 has 15 amino acids. The CDR3 bases are TGTGCCAGCAGCTTATATCAGGGGTTGGGTGAGACCCAGTACTTC. Its translation is CASSLYQGLGETQYF.

The table lists this clonotype with many counts. This chain joins TRBV4-3 and TRBJ2-1; no clear D gene. V lost 0 bases and J 6 bases, leaving 6 bases between the germline ends. CDR1 and CDR2 from the germline V gene are LGHNA and YSLEER. This CDR3 region has 13 residues. The CDR3 sequence: CASSQDTGNEQFF. The DNA for the CDR3 is TGCGCCAGCAGCCAAGATACCGGCAATGAGCAGTTCTTC.

This clonotype was found many times. The chain has TRBV7-9 and TRBJ1-2; 7 positions agree with TRBD1. Trimming cost V 4 bases and J 1 base; bases outside gene matches: 0. The V gene's germline CDR1 is SEHNR and CDR2 FQNEAQ (reference sequence). The CDR3 has 13 residues. The CDR3 DNA is TGTGCCAGCAGCTGGGACAGTAACTATGGCTACACCTTC. Amino acids: CASSWDSNYGYTF.

Here the CDR3 reads CASSQDPGQGNYGYTF. The CDR3 nucleotides are TGCGCCAGCAGCCAAGATCCGGGACAGGGTAACTATGGCTACACCTTC. This chain uses TRBV4-3 with TRBJ1-2; 9 bases fit TRBD1. Germline loops: CDR1 LGHNA, CDR2 YSLEER. The J segment lost 1 base and the V segment lost 0 bases, leaving 3 bases of the junction unmatched. The CDR3 runs 16 residues.

This clonotype was detected ten times or more. The V call is TRBV9, the J call TRBJ2-1; possibly TRBD1 or TRBD2 for D (6 bases each). The V end lost 3 bases, the J end lost 7 bases, and 20 bases lay between the germline ends. The CDR3 is made up of 16 amino acids. Looked up from germline, CDR1 is SGDLS and CDR2 is YYNGEE. In nucleotides, the CDR3 is TGTGCCAGCAGCGAGCCAACGGGGGCCCCCTGGAATGAGCAGTTCTTC. Its translation is CASSEPTGAPWNEQFF.

This clonotype occurred a few times. The rearrangement uses TRBV6-4 and TRBJ1-2; D not resolved. Trimming removed 0 bases at V and 5 bases at J, with 7 bases between. The CDR3 is 13 residues long. CDR1 MRHNA and CDR2 SNTAGT come from the germline V gene. The CDR3 loop reads CASSDSTGYGYTF. In DNA, the CDR3 is TGTGCCAGCAGTGACTCGACGGGGTATGGCTACACCTTC.

In its sample, this clonotype was seen many times. The V and J genes are TRBV6-1 and TRBJ2-1; the D gene is possibly TRBD1 (5 bases). The ends were cut back, 4 bases at V and 3 bases at J, with 13 bases in the middle. The length of the CDR3 is 15 residues. Germline CDR1 is MNHNS and CDR2 is SASEGT. The CDR3 DNA reads TGTGCCAGCAGTGGTGGGGCTTACTACTACAATGAGCAGTTCTTC. Protein: CASSGGAYYYNEQFF.

This clonotype was seen a few times. The chain has TRBV7-3 and TRBJ1-3; possible D gene TRBD1, 5 bases. Trimming took 5 bases from V and 1 from J, leaving 15 bases between them. CDR1 SGHTA and CDR2 FQGTGA come from the germline V gene. The CDR3 is 16 amino acids. The CDR3 DNA sequence: TGTGCCAGCAGCCCTAATCCCCGGGGGTCTGGAAACACCATATATTTT. Its protein is CASSPNPRGSGNTIYF.

This clonotype was seen many times. CDR3 sequence (DNA): TGCGCCAGCAGCTGGGACAGGGCAAGCGAGCAGTACTTC. Translation: CASSWDRASEQYF. The chain uses TRBV5-1 and TRBJ2-7, with 9 bases aligning to TRBD1. CDR1 SGHRS and CDR2 YFSETQ come from the germline V gene. CDR3 length: 13 amino acids. V lost 3 bases to trimming and J lost 6 bases; unmatched junction nucleotides: 4.

This clonotype was seen more than once but under ten times. Its ends do not fully match the called genes, so a read error is possible. The chain uses TRBV3-1 and TRBJ2-5, with 10 positions matching TRBD1. This CDR3 contains 19 residues. Germline lookup yields CDR1 LGHDT and CDR2 YNNKEL (reference sequence). The CDR3 is CASCQGPGTGVWYQETQYF. DNA for the CDR3: TGTGCCAGCTGCCAGGGACCCGGGACAGGGGTATGGTACCAAGAGACCCAGTACTTC.

This clonotype has just a few counts. The chain recombines TRBV7-9 with TRBJ2-3; D is ambiguous. V lost 0 bases to trimming and J lost 6 bases, with 7 bases between them. The germline CDR1 and CDR2 sequences are SEHNR and FQNEAQ (reference sequence). The CDR3 runs to 13 residues. The CDR3 DNA reads as TGTGCCAGCAGCTTAGCCCCTTGGGATACGCAGTATTTT. Its translation is CASSLAPWDTQYF.

Points on this clonotype: The junction shows a germline mismatch at one end, possibly a read error. The chain is built from TRBV7-9 and TRBJ1-2; D is uncertain. The CDR3 runs to 14 residues. Germline V gene lookup returns CDR1 SEHNR and CDR2 FQNEAQ (reference sequence). CDR3 in amino acids: CARSLSPFNYGYTF. As DNA, the CDR3 is TGTGCCAGAAGCTTATCCCCTTTCAACTATGGCTACACCTTC.

This clonotype showed up just a few times. This chain links TRBV9 with TRBJ2-5; D perhaps matches TRBD2 (6 bases). Germline assignment: CDR1 SGDLS and CDR2 YYNGEE. V was shortened by 2 bases and J by 1 base, with 9 bases between the two germline ends. This CDR3 contains 14 residues. The CDR3 DNA reads as TGTGCCAGCAGCGTGGGACTGTCCCAAGAGACCCAGTACTTC. Its protein is CASSVGLSQETQYF.

This clonotype showed up many times. The gene calls are TRBV9 and TRBJ1-2; 7 bases align to TRBD1. The CDR3 loop spans 14 amino acids. The V gene end was trimmed by 3 bases and the J gene end by 2 bases; junction bases not matched to a gene: 4. Germline V CDR1 and CDR2: SGDLS, YYNGEE. The CDR3 DNA follows: TGTGCCAGCAGCGATACAGGGGCCAACTATGGCTACACCTTC. Translation: CASSDTGANYGYTF.

The CDR3 loop is CSARWGDGYTF. The DNA for the CDR3 is TGCAGCGCCCGTTGGGGGGATGGCTACACCTTC. The chain recombines TRBV29-1 with TRBJ1-2, with D possibly being TRBD1 (5 bases). Germline lookup yields CDR1 SQVTM and CDR2 ANQGSEA. The CDR3 consists of 11 residues. The V gene lost 7 bases and the J gene lost 6 bases, with 12 bases spanning the gap.

This clonotype appeared many times. This chain joins TRBV12-3 or TRBV12-4 and TRBJ2-1; TRBD2 matches at 7 bases. V dropped 0 bases and J dropped 7; count of bases not matched to a gene: 3. The length of the CDR3 is 14 residues. CDR3 in DNA: TGTGCCAGCAGTTTAGCGGGGGGGATGAATGAGCAGTTCTTC. Its translation: CASSLAGGMNEQFF.

This clonotype was found a few times. The gene calls are TRBV6-2 or TRBV6-3 and TRBJ2-1; D ambiguous. Germline-derived CDR1 and CDR2 are MNHEY and SVGEGT. CDR3 length equals 15 residues. Trimming removed 6 bases from V and 0 bases from J, with 12 bases in between. The CDR3 spells CASSRDLSSYNEQFF. Here the CDR3 DNA reads TGTGCCAGCAGCCGAGACCTTAGCTCCTACAATGAGCAGTTCTTC.